One sample yielded the 24 T cell receptor beta chains listed below, sequenced in a study of metastatic and nonmetastatic thyroid tumors (TCRdb year 2020). None of the patients had been given any treatment before thyroid surgery. Libraries were prepared through PCR. The sequencer listed for this sample is Illumina HiSeq 4000. TCRdb cleaned the public reads at Q25 with fastp, built clones with MiXCR and kept in-frame beta chains. The sample table holds tens of thousands of clones, of which roughly 13% were seen once. Of the sample, over 9% is held by the ten largest clones. The sequenced material came from blood. These receptor sequences come from a female donor with papillary thyroid cancer or a benign thyroid nodule (not recorded which). Some clones in this sample may be carry-over from other donors' samples.

This clone was observed many times. This chain uses TRBV20-1 with TRBJ2-7, with D possibly being TRBD2 (7 bases). The CDR3 covers 16 residues. Trimming left V 6 bases short and J 4 bases short, with 25 bases between. Germline V gene sequence: CDR1 DFQATT, CDR2 SNEGSKA (reference sequence). The CDR3 coding sequence is TGCAGTGCGGAACCCTGGGGGGGCCATCAGATTTACGAGCAGTACTTC. Residues: CSAEPWGGHQIYEQYF.

This clone was seen a handful of times. This may come from a read error, since a much larger clone is one base off. In the same sample, other DNA sequences code for this CDR3. J is TRBJ2-2 and V is TRBV5-6; D possibly uses TRBD1 or TRBD2 (5 bases each). In germline, CDR1 is SGHDT, CDR2 YYEEEE. The CDR3 sequence is 13 residues long. The CDR3: CASSTRVAGELFF. The DNA of the CDR3 is TGTGCCAGCAGCACCAGGGTGGCCGGGGAGTTGTTTTTT.

The table lists this clone with a few counts. A clone one base away is much larger, so this may be a read error. This chain uses TRBV7-2 with TRBJ2-3; possible D gene TRBD2, 6 bases. The CDR3 spans 14 residues. Per germline, CDR1 SGHTA and CDR2 FQGNSA. With 5 bases removed from V and 3 bases from J, the gap between germline ends came to 12 bases. The CDR3 bases are TGTGCCAGCAGCCTGTGGACTACGACAGATACGCAGTATTTT. Translation: CASSLWTTTDTQYF.

This clone was picked up a small number of times. V is TRBV19 and J is TRBJ1-2, with D unresolved. The germline gives CDR1 LNHDA, CDR2 SQIVND (reference sequence). This CDR3 is 15 amino acids long. Trimming took 1 base from V and 5 from J, leaving 14 bases between them. This CDR3 is CASSIGTYEVYGYTF. Written as DNA, the CDR3 is TGTGCCAGTAGTATAGGGACCTACGAAGTGTATGGCTACACCTTC. Supplemented by reference TRBV19 and TRBJ1-2, the full variable domain reads DGGITQSPKYLFRKEGQNVTLSCEQNLNHDAMYWYRQDPGQGLRLIYYSQIVNDFQKGDIAEGYSVSREKKESFPLTVTSAQKNPTAFYLCASSIGTYEVYGYTFGSGTRLTVV.

This clone was counted ten times or more. The CDR3 sequence is CASRWTGGNEQFF. The CDR3 coding sequence is TGTGCCAGCAGGTGGACTGGAGGCAATGAGCAGTTCTTC. The chain employs TRBV7-3 and TRBJ2-1; a weak D match, TRBD2 (5 bases). CDR1 is SGHTA and CDR2 is FQGTGA in the germline V gene. The CDR3 is 13 amino acids. Trimming stripped 6 bases from V and 6 bases from J, with 12 bases between.

This clone has at least ten counts. The chain couples TRBV18 to TRBJ2-7; 8 positions match TRBD2. The CDR3 length is 13 residues. Germline lookup yields CDR1 KGHSH and CDR2 LQKENI. V shed 4 bases and J 5 bases; nucleotides not matched to a gene: 4. CDR3 amino acids: CASSLREGDEQYF. The DNA for the CDR3 is TGTGCCAGCTCACTTCGGGAGGGGGACGAGCAGTACTTC. Filled out from reference TRBV18 and TRBJ2-7, the complete variable domain reads NAGVMQNPRHLVRRRGQEARLRCSPMKGHSHVYWYRQLPEEGLKFMVYLQKENIIDESGMPKERFSAEFPKEGPSILRIQQVVRGDSAAYFCASSLREGDEQYFGPGTRLTVT.

Details on this clone: This could be a read error, since a much larger clone is one nucleotide away. The CDR3 protein is CASSNRGWLQETQYF. The CDR3 DNA follows: TGTGCTAGCAGTAACAGGGGGTGGCTCCAAGAGACCCAGTACTTC. The chain is built from TRBV7-7 and TRBJ2-5, with 8 bases that match TRBD1. The CDR3 is made up of 15 amino acids. Germline lookup yields CDR1 SSHAT and CDR2 FNYEAQ (reference sequence).

This clone was seen at least ten times. This CDR3 is CASSENEQYF. The CDR3, as DNA: TGTGCCAGCAGTGAAAACGAGCAGTACTTC. This chain links TRBV2 with TRBJ2-7; D uncertain. Trimming stripped 2 bases from V and 5 bases from J, with 1 base between. The CDR3 covers 10 residues. The germline V gene encodes CDR1 SNHLY and CDR2 FYNNEI. Drawing the rest from reference TRBV2 and TRBJ2-7, the complete variable domain is EPEVTQTPSHQVTQMGQEVILRCVPISNHLYFYWYRQILGQKVEFLVSFYNNEISEKSEIFDDQFSVERPDGSNFTLKIRSTKLEDSAMYFCASSENEQYFGPGTRLTVT.

Ten or more counts support this clone. The chain has TRBV6-2 or TRBV6-3 and TRBJ2-1, with D possibly being TRBD1 or TRBD2 (5 bases each). Germline V CDR1 and CDR2: MNHEY, SVGEGT. The CDR3 sequence is 13 residues long. Trimming pared 5 bases from V and 9 bases from J, leaving 14 bases between. In nucleotides, the CDR3 is TGTGCCAGCAGTCCCGGGACGGCAATTGAGCAGTTCTTC. Its protein is CASSPGTAIEQFF.

V usage is TRBV4-1 and J usage is TRBJ2-7; weak D call: TRBD2 (6 bases). V lost 1 base and J lost 0, with 10 bases in between. Germline V CDR1 and CDR2: MGHRA, YSYEKL. The CDR3 sequence is 15 residues long. The CDR3, as DNA: TGCGCCAGCAGCCAAGTCTACGGGAGCTCCTACGAGCAGTACTTC. Amino acids: CASSQVYGSSYEQYF.

The gene calls are TRBV11-2 and TRBJ2-6, with TRBD1 as a possible D gene (8 bases). Per the germline V gene, CDR1 is SGHAT and CDR2 is FQNNGV. The V end lost 6 bases, the J end lost 0 bases, and 21 bases lay between the germline ends. The CDR3 is 19 amino acids. CDR3 amino acids: CASSRVGRDRSSGANVLTF. Here the CDR3 DNA reads TGTGCCAGCAGTCGGGTGGGGAGGGACAGGTCCTCTGGGGCCAACGTCCTGACTTTC. Full variable domain (outside the CDR3, taken from reference TRBV11-2 and TRBJ2-6): EAGVAQSPRYKIIEKRQSVAFWCNPISGHATLYWYQQILGQGPKLLIQFQNNGVVDDSQLPKDRFSAERLKGVDSTLKIQPAKLEDSAVYLCASSRVGRDRSSGANVLTFGAGSRLTVL.

This clone was recorded many times. The J gene is TRBJ2-1, the V gene TRBV20-1, with D perhaps assigned TRBD1 or TRBD2 (5 bases each). Looked up from germline, CDR1 is DFQATT and CDR2 is SNEGSKA (reference sequence). There are 12 residues in the CDR3. The V and J ends lost 3 bases and 6 bases respectively, with 9 bases between them. This CDR3 is CSASGTGNEQFF. CDR3 in DNA: TGCAGTGCTAGCGGGACGGGCAATGAGCAGTTCTTC.

V is TRBV11-1 and J is TRBJ2-7; D gene uncertain. The CDR3 length is 14 residues. Germline loops: CDR1 SGHAT, CDR2 FQDESV (reference sequence). The germline V and J ends were trimmed by 4 bases and 5 bases, with 15 bases remaining between them. The CDR3 spells CASSSDPWINEQYF. The CDR3 nucleotides are TGTGCCAGCAGCTCTGACCCATGGATCAACGAGCAGTACTTC. Full variable domain (remainder filled in from reference TRBV11-1 and TRBJ2-7): EAEVAQSPRYKITEKSQAVAFWCDPISGHATLYWYRQILGQGPELLVQFQDESVVDDSQLPKDRFSAERLKGVDSTLKIQPAELGDSAMYLCASSSDPWINEQYFGPGTRLTVT.

This clone occurred many times. This chain links TRBV30 with TRBJ2-7; D may correspond to TRBD1 or TRBD2 (5 bases each). The CDR3 totals 15 residues. With 5 bases removed from V and 4 bases from J, the gap between germline ends came to 21 bases. Germline loops: CDR1 GTSNPN, CDR2 SVGIG (reference sequence). The CDR3, as DNA: TGTGCCTGGGGCCTCCCGGGGACGGGGCCTTACGAGCAGTACTTC. It yields the protein CAWGLPGTGPYEQYF.

This clone was recorded at least ten times. V gene TRBV7-3 combines with J gene TRBJ2-3, with D perhaps matching TRBD1 (6 bases). Germline values: CDR1 SGHTA, CDR2 FQGTGA. The CDR3 consists of 17 residues. Trimming pared 4 bases from V and 3 bases from J, leaving 20 bases between. The CDR3 DNA follows: TGTGCCAGCAGCTCCTTGGGGCCGCGCCAGGGGACAGATACGCAGTATTTT. This encodes CASSSLGPRQGTDTQYF.

This clone has ten or more counts. This rearrangement joins TRBV19 to TRBJ1-5; weak D call: TRBD1 (5 bases). Trimming pared 6 bases from V and 2 bases from J, leaving 14 bases between. The CDR3 has 15 residues. Germline CDR1 and CDR2: LNHDA and SQIVND (reference sequence). CDR3 protein: CASSKIRDGNQPQHF. CDR3 in DNA: TGTGCCAGTAGCAAAATCCGGGACGGCAATCAGCCCCAGCATTTT.

This clone was picked up many times. Other DNA sequences within the sample encode an identical CDR3. The CDR3 sequence: CASSLAGTGGTGELFF. The DNA of the CDR3 is TGCGCCAGCAGCTTGGCCGGGACAGGGGGCACCGGGGAGCTGTTTTTT. The V and J genes are TRBV5-1 and TRBJ2-2; the match to TRBD1 covers 11 bases. Germline V gene data show CDR1 as SGHRS and CDR2 as YFSETQ. This CDR3 spans 16 amino acids. J gave up 4 bases and V 0 bases, and 2 bases lay outside the gene matches.

The chain uses TRBV6-2 or TRBV6-3 and TRBJ2-7; D is unclear. The ends were cut back, 4 bases at V and 0 bases at J, with 4 bases in the middle. The CDR3 totals 12 residues. In germline, CDR1 is MNHEY, CDR2 SVGEGT. Here the CDR3 reads CASSCFSYEQYF. In nucleotides, the CDR3 is TGTGCCAGCAGTTGTTTCTCCTACGAGCAGTACTTC.

As concerns this clone: A single base separates this from a much larger clone, so it may be a read error. The chain uses TRBV7-9 and TRBJ2-1; D possibly corresponds to TRBD1 (6 bases). CDR3 length: 12 residues. V lost 5 bases, J lost 14 bases, and 16 bases lay in between. Germline V gene data show CDR1 as SEHNR and CDR2 as FQNEAQ (reference sequence). CDR3 sequence: CASSPMGKGEFF. DNA of the CDR3: TGTGCCAGCAGCCCCATGGGCAAGGGGGAGTTCTTC. Full variable domain (rest looked up from reference TRBV7-9 and TRBJ2-1): DTGVSQNPRHKITKRGQNVTFRCDPISEHNRLYWYRQTLGQGPEFLTYFQNEAQLEKSRLLSDRFSAERPKGSFSTLEIQRTEQGDSAMYLCASSPMGKGEFFGPGTRLTVL.

In its sample, this clone was seen many times. CDR3 protein: CASTTPRRERYEQYF. The CDR3, as DNA: TGTGCCAGCACCACCCCCCGGCGGGAGAGGTACGAGCAGTACTTC. This chain joins TRBV9 and TRBJ2-7; the match to TRBD2 covers 7 bases. With 6 bases clipped from V and 4 bases from J, the junction kept 13 bases outside the gene matches. Germline V gene lookup returns CDR1 SGDLS and CDR2 YYNGEE. The CDR3 has 15 residues.

The chain uses TRBV6-2 or TRBV6-3 and TRBJ2-7; no definite D call. This CDR3 comprises 13 residues. Germline V lookup: CDR1 MNHEY, CDR2 SVGEGT. V gave up 6 bases and J gave up 2 bases, with 11 bases separating them. DNA for the CDR3: TGTGCCAGCAGCCGCGTACATACCTACGAGCAGTACTTC. Encoded protein: CASSRVHTYEQYF.

This clone occurred many times. This chain joins TRBV4-3 and TRBJ1-1; D unresolved. The ends were cut back, 1 base at V and 1 base at J, with 4 bases in the middle. This CDR3 region has 13 residues. Germline CDR1 LGHNA, CDR2 YSLEER. The CDR3 region has the DNA TGCGCCAGCAGCCAAGCAGGGAACACTGAAGCTTTCTTT. This gives the protein CASSQAGNTEAFF.

The CDR3 sequence is CASSSSIGSSFF. The CDR3 DNA reads TGTGCCAGCAGTTCGTCGATCGGGAGTTCGTTCTTC. The chain links TRBV12-3 or TRBV12-4 to TRBJ2-1; D might be TRBD2 (6 bases). The CDR3 covers 12 residues. V was cut by 4 bases and J by 15 bases, with 16 bases left in between.

This clone was found a few times. The chain employs TRBV6-2 or TRBV6-3 and TRBJ1-2, with a weak D call TRBD1 (6 bases). This CDR3 has 17 residues. V lost 7 bases and J 4 bases, leaving 25 bases between the germline ends. Germline loops: CDR1 MNHEY, CDR2 SVGEGT. The CDR3: CASMPRLDRTSSYGYTF. CDR3 DNA: TGTGCCAGCATGCCCCGCCTGGACAGAACTTCTAGCTATGGCTACACCTTC.